What follows are 24 T cell receptor beta chains derived from one specimen sequenced in a study of beta chain features in type 1 diabetes. Expressed TCRB transcripts were sequenced because the isolated RNA had all been reverse transcribed beforehand. Profiling relied on immunoSEQ multiplex PCR, and the TCRdb table lists in-frame clones only, not all of them. The table records 300,000 or so clones, approximately 15% of them present only once. No antigen has been identified for these receptors. Study-level findings and limits: For Type 1 diabetes patients, all four CD4+ subsets carried TCRB CDR3s that were moderately but significantly shorter.

Specimen: naive CD4+ T cells from blood. These receptors were taken from a man younger than 40 with type 1 diabetes.

The chain carries TRBV5-6 and TRBJ2-1; 9 bases line up with TRBD2. Germline CDR1 is SGHDT and CDR2 is YYEEEE. The CDR3 spans 15 residues. V gave up 0 bases and J gave up 2 bases; unmatched junction bases: 0. The CDR3 is CASSLGGRAYNEQFF. CDR3 in DNA: TGTGCCAGCAGCTTGGGCGGGAGGGCCTACAATGAGCAGTTCTTC.

V gene TRBV7-2 combines with J gene TRBJ2-1; weak D call: TRBD2 (6 bases). Looked up from germline, CDR1 is SGHTA and CDR2 is FQGNSA. V lost 5 bases to trimming and J lost 10 bases, with 21 bases between them. CDR3 size: 15 residues. CDR3 in amino acids: CASSLLEGYSWEQFF. The CDR3 DNA reads as TGTGCCAGCAGCCTGTTGGAGGGCTATTCGTGGGAGCAGTTCTTC.

The V call is TRBV27, the J call TRBJ2-1; D is unclear. Germline CDR1 is MNHEY and CDR2 is SMNVEV (reference sequence). This CDR3 contains 14 residues. V shed 0 bases and J shed 4 bases, with 7 bases lying between them. The CDR3 spells CASSLSRRYNEQFF. The DNA of the CDR3 is TGTGCCAGCAGTTTATCAAGGCGGTACAATGAGCAGTTCTTC.

The V call is TRBV28, the J call TRBJ1-5; D remains unclear. CDR3 size: 13 residues. Per germline, CDR1 MDHEN and CDR2 SYDVKM. Deletions cut 6 bases from V and 0 bases from J, with 6 bases between. CDR3 residues: CASSPGSNQPQHF. The CDR3 DNA reads as TGTGCCAGCAGCCCAGGTAGCAATCAGCCCCAGCATTTT.

The gene calls are TRBV4-3 and TRBJ2-2, with D perhaps matching TRBD2 (6 bases). Germline V gene sequence: CDR1 LGHNA, CDR2 YSLEER. The CDR3 consists of 14 residues. Trimming took off 0 bases at V and 7 bases at J, with 9 bases between the two ends. In DNA, the CDR3 is TGCGCCAGCAGCCAAGATATGGGAGGCGGGGAGCTGTTTTTT. Protein sequence: CASSQDMGGGELFF.

The chain links TRBV4-1 to TRBJ2-5; 8 bases fit TRBD2. The V gene's germline CDR1 is MGHRA and CDR2 YSYEKL. This CDR3 region has 17 residues. The V gene end was trimmed by 0 bases and the J gene end by 4 bases; junction bases not matched to a gene: 10. This chain's CDR3 is CASSQDLSGSSRETQYF. As DNA, the CDR3 is TGCGCCAGCAGCCAAGATCTAAGCGGGAGCAGTCGAGAGACCCAGTACTTC.

This clone has only a few counts. The chain employs TRBV11-2 and TRBJ2-7; the D gene is possibly TRBD2 (6 bases). Germline V CDR1 and CDR2: SGHAT, FQNNGV. CDR3 length equals 16 residues. Trimming took 6 bases from V and 7 from J, leaving 25 bases between them. CDR3 region: CASSSVGGRVPREQYF. The CDR3 nucleotides are TGTGCCAGCAGTTCTGTCGGGGGACGGGTACCGAGGGAGCAGTACTTC.

This clone has a handful of counts. The chain has TRBV29-1 and TRBJ2-7; 9 bases map to TRBD1. V lost 4 bases to trimming and J lost 5 bases; unmatched junction nucleotides: 6. The CDR3 covers 13 residues. The germline V gene has CDR1 SQVTM and CDR2 ANQGSEA. CDR3 sequence: CSVGGQGLNEQYF. As DNA, the CDR3 is TGCAGCGTTGGGGGACAGGGTTTAAACGAGCAGTACTTC.

This chain uses TRBV5-1 with TRBJ2-7; 8 positions match TRBD2. Germline CDR1 and CDR2: SGHRS and YFSETQ. J lost 5 bases, V lost 2 bases, and 6 bases had no gene match. The CDR3 totals 14 residues. CDR3 in amino acids: CASSLGLAVDEQYF. Here the CDR3 DNA reads TGCGCCAGCAGCTTAGGACTAGCAGTAGACGAGCAGTACTTC.

In this sample, this clone turned up a few times. V and J are TRBV29-1 and TRBJ2-7; weak D call: TRBD2 (6 bases). In germline, CDR1 is SQVTM, CDR2 ANQGSEA. Trimming left V 4 bases short and J 6 bases short, with 13 bases between. This CDR3 has 12 residues. CDR3: CSVGRREAEQYF. CDR3 nucleotides: TGCAGCGTTGGTCGCAGGGAGGCCGAGCAGTACTTC.

This clone was counted a few times. J is TRBJ2-5 and V is TRBV7-2; 14 nucleotides align to TRBD2. Germline V CDR1 and CDR2: SGHTA, FQGNSA. This CDR3 is 16 amino acids long. The junction had 7 bases not matched to a gene; V was cut back by 3 bases and J by 7 bases. Here the CDR3 reads CASSFPGLAGGGTQYF. In DNA form, the CDR3 reads TGTGCCAGCAGCTTTCCTGGACTAGCGGGAGGTGGGACCCAGTACTTC. Using reference TRBV7-2 and TRBJ2-5 for the parts outside the CDR3, the full variable domain is GAGVSQSPSNKVTEKGKDVELRCDPISGHTALYWYRQSLGQGLEFLIYFQGNSAPDKSGLPSDRFSAERTGGSVSTLTIQRTQQEDSAVYLCASSFPGLAGGGTQYFGPGTRLLVL.

This clone has only a few counts. This sequence joins TRBV7-2 and TRBJ2-5; 10 bases line up with TRBD2. CDR1 and CDR2 from the germline V gene are SGHTA and FQGNSA. CDR3 length: 16 amino acids. J gave up 1 base and V 6 bases, and 8 bases lay outside the gene matches. CDR3 nucleotides: TGTGCCAGCAGTTTCACTAGCGGGGAGTTCCAAGAGACCCAGTACTTC. Its protein is CASSFTSGEFQETQYF. Filled out from reference TRBV7-2 and TRBJ2-5, the complete variable domain reads GAGVSQSPSNKVTEKGKDVELRCDPISGHTALYWYRQSLGQGLEFLIYFQGNSAPDKSGLPSDRFSAERTGGSVSTLTIQRTQQEDSAVYLCASSFTSGEFQETQYFGPGTRLLVL.

This chain uses TRBV18 with TRBJ1-5; D gene unclear. This CDR3 has 15 residues. Trimming stripped 1 base from V and 4 bases from J, with 11 bases between. CDR1 and CDR2 from the germline V gene are KGHSH and LQKENI. CDR3 in amino acids: CASSPRSQRNQPQHF. The CDR3 bases are TGTGCCAGCTCACCACGTAGTCAGAGGAATCAGCCCCAGCATTTT.

V is TRBV27 and J is TRBJ1-2; D is ambiguous. Germline V gives CDR1 MNHEY, CDR2 SMNVEV (reference sequence). Trimming took off 3 bases at V and 4 bases at J, with 9 bases between the two ends. This CDR3 is built from 13 residues. The CDR3 here is CASSFTSSYGYTF. CDR3 bases: TGTGCCAGCAGTTTTACATCCAGCTATGGCTACACCTTC.

The chain recombines TRBV25-1 with TRBJ2-7; 8 bases fit TRBD2. From germline, CDR1 is MGHDK and CDR2 SYGVNS. J gave up 4 bases and V 1 base, and 9 bases lay outside the gene matches. This CDR3 contains 16 residues. Here the CDR3 reads CASSESPIAGKYEQYF. The CDR3 nucleotides read TGTGCCAGCAGTGAATCCCCAATAGCGGGAAAGTACGAGCAGTACTTC.

The V gene is TRBV4-1, the J gene TRBJ1-2; weak D call: TRBD1 (5 bases). The V gene's germline CDR1 is MGHRA and CDR2 YSYEKL. V was trimmed by 1 base and J by 1 base, leaving 10 bases between them. The CDR3 consists of 15 residues. The CDR3 loop is CASSQAQGGNYGYTF. DNA for the CDR3: TGCGCCAGCAGCCAAGCTCAGGGAGGTAACTATGGCTACACCTTC.

This clone was observed a few times. The chain links TRBV14 to TRBJ2-3, with a weak D call TRBD2 (5 bases). This CDR3 is 14 amino acids long. Trimming stripped 4 bases from V and 4 bases from J, with 12 bases between. Germline loops: CDR1 SGHDN, CDR2 FVKESK. The chain's CDR3 is CASSPSLAADTQYF. CDR3 nucleotide sequence: TGTGCCAGCAGCCCTTCTCTAGCCGCAGATACGCAGTATTTT. The full variable domain, its missing parts supplied by reference TRBV14 and TRBJ2-3, is EAGVTQFPSHSVIEKGQTVTLRCDPISGHDNLYWYRRVMGKEIKFLLHFVKESKQDESGMPNNRFLAERTGGTYSTLKVQPAELEDSGVYFCASSPSLAADTQYFGPGTRLTVL.

The gene calls are TRBV7-2 and TRBJ2-3, with D perhaps TRBD2 (5 bases). Germline V gene lookup returns CDR1 SGHTA and CDR2 FQGNSA. CDR3 length: 18 residues. Trimming took off 2 bases at V and 2 bases at J, with 20 bases between the two ends. CDR3 sequence: CASSLTELGRANTDTQYF. The CDR3 DNA sequence: TGTGCCAGCAGCTTAACCGAACTAGGTAGAGCAAACACAGATACGCAGTATTTT.

The CDR3 spells CASSYSLRVLSYNEQFF. CDR3 nucleotide sequence: TGTGCCAGCAGCTATTCGTTGCGGGTTCTCTCCTACAATGAGCAGTTCTTC. The J gene is TRBJ2-1, the V gene TRBV5-6; the D gene is possibly TRBD2 (5 bases). The ends were cut back, 3 bases at V and 0 bases at J, with 16 bases in the middle. CDR1 is SGHDT and CDR2 is YYEEEE in the germline V gene. The CDR3 loop spans 17 amino acids.

V and J are TRBV10-3 and TRBJ1-2; maybe TRBD1 (6 bases). V was shortened by 6 bases and J by 8 bases, with 22 bases between the two germline ends. The CDR3 totals 15 residues. From germline, CDR1 is ENHRY and CDR2 SYGVKD. CDR3 DNA sequence: TGTGCCATCAGCCTACAGGACAGACAAGTGAGCGGCTACACCTTC. Residues: CAISLQDRQVSGYTF.

The table lists this clone with a few counts. The chain joins TRBV30 to TRBJ2-5; D might be TRBD2 (5 bases). This CDR3 comprises 15 residues. CDR1 is GTSNPN and CDR2 is SVGIG in the germline V gene (reference sequence). The germline V and J ends were trimmed by 4 bases and 5 bases, with 20 bases remaining between them. CDR3 in DNA: TGTGCCTGGAAAGCGACGGCTAGCTCCTTTGAGACCCAGTACTTC. It translates to CAWKATASSFETQYF.

The chain uses TRBV28 and TRBJ2-7, with D possibly matching TRBD2 (7 bases). Trimming took off 6 bases at V and 3 bases at J, with 27 bases between the two ends. Germline V CDR1 and CDR2: MDHEN, SYDVKM. This CDR3 has 18 residues. DNA for the CDR3: TGTGCCAGCAGCTCCCCGCGGGGGCAGGGAAATGCTCTCTACGAGCAGTACTTC. It encodes CASSSPRGQGNALYEQYF.

A remark on this clone: The same CDR3 can be traced to other DNA sequences in this sample. The chain combines TRBV28 with TRBJ2-3; the D is unclear. V lost 6 bases and J 2 bases, leaving 6 bases between the germline ends. This CDR3 contains 12 residues. In germline, CDR1 is MDHEN, CDR2 SYDVKM. The CDR3 protein is CASSSFTDTQYF. The CDR3 DNA sequence: TGTGCCAGCAGCTCTTTCACAGATACGCAGTATTTT.

This chain links TRBV7-3 with TRBJ2-1; D is unresolved. The CDR3 has 17 residues. Per the germline V gene, CDR1 is SGHTA and CDR2 is FQGTGA. Between the trimmed V and J ends, which lost 0 bases and 6 bases, there was a span of 18 bases. CDR3 DNA sequence: TGTGCCAGCAGCTTAACCCCGACAAGCCTTACCGGCAATGAGCAGTTCTTC. Translating it yields CASSLTPTSLTGNEQFF.